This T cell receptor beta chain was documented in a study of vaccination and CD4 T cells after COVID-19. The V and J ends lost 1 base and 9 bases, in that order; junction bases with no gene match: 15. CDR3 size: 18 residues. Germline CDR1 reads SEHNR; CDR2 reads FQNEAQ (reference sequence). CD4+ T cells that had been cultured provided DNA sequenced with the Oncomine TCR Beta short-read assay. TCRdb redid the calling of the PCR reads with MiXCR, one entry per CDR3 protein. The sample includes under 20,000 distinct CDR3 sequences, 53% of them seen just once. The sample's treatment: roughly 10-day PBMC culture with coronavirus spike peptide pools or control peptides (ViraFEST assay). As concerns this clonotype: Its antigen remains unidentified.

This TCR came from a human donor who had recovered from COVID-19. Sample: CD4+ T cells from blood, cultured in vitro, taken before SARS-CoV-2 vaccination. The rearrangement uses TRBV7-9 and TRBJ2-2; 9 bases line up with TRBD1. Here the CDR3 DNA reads TGTGCCAGCAGCTTAGAGGGGGGGACAGGGTTCTCGGATCGGGAGCTGTTTTTT. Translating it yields CASSLEGGTGFSDRELFF.